This TCR beta chain derives from a study of cytomegalovirus exposure and HLA in healthy donors. The PCR made use of 60 Vbeta and 13 Jbeta primers. Assay used: immunoSEQ multiplex PCR; TCRdb lists only in-frame clones, some missing. This sample has around 260,000 clones; 80% occur once, and the top ten carry less than 0.4%. This CDR3 is 13 amino acids long. The V and J ends lost 4 bases and 3 bases respectively, with 12 bases between them. Germline CDR1 is GTSNPN and CDR2 is SVGIG (reference sequence). This chain connects TRBV30 to TRBJ1-2; TRBD1 might be the D (6 bases). This clonotype originated in a girl aged 2 to 9 in good health and CMV-seronegative. Sequenced sample: PBMCs. The CDR3 sequence: CAWKRQDYYGYTF. The CDR3 nucleotides are TGTGCCTGGAAACGACAGGACTACTATGGCTACACCTTC.